The 10 T cell receptor beta chains given below trace back to one sample, sequenced in a study of chemoradiotherapy in HPV16-positive cancers. Sequencing was performed with immunoSEQ multiplex PCR; in TCRdb, only in-frame clones are kept and a portion is missing. The table records approximately 500 clones, roughly 75% of them present only once. The sequencing here drew on tumor tissue, taken from a patient who underwent chemoradiotherapy. These receptor sequences come from a human donor with HPV-associated anogenital cancer.

This clone has only one observation. The chain recombines TRBV11-2 with TRBJ2-3; D is undetermined. The germline CDR1 and CDR2 sequences are SGHAT and FQNNGV. This CDR3 has 16 residues. V was shortened by 1 base and J by 0 bases, with 11 bases between the two germline ends. CDR3 sequence (DNA): TGTGCCAGCAGCTTAGTAGTCGGTGGGAGCACAGATACGCAGTATTTT. As protein: CASSLVVGGSTDTQYF.

This chain uses TRBV15 with TRBJ1-2, with unresolved D. This CDR3 spans 16 amino acids. Germline V CDR1 and CDR2: LNHNV, YYDKDF (reference sequence). V lost 0 bases, J lost 0 bases, and 11 bases lay in between. The CDR3 is CATSRDRPTTNYGYTF. The CDR3 bases are TGTGCCACCAGCAGAGATAGGCCGACAACTAACTATGGCTACACCTTC. The whole variable domain, filled in from reference TRBV15 and TRBJ1-2, reads DAMVIQNPRYQVTQFGKPVTLSCSQTLNHNVMYWYQQKSSQAPKLLFHYYDKDFNNEADTPDNFQSRRPNTSFCFLDIRSPGLGDTAMYLCATSRDRPTTNYGYTFGSGTRLTVV.

This sequence joins TRBV4-1 and TRBJ1-2, with D perhaps TRBD1 (6 bases). V lost 1 base and J 5 bases, leaving 17 bases between the germline ends. The CDR3 contains 16 residues. The germline V gene has CDR1 MGHRA and CDR2 YSYEKL. The CDR3 region has the DNA TGCGCCAGCAGCCAAGGTCCGACGGGGGGCGAGTATGGCTACACCTTC. Protein: CASSQGPTGGEYGYTF.

The chain employs TRBV4-1 and TRBJ1-4; D uncertain. CDR3 length: 16 residues. Between the trimmed V and J ends, which lost 0 bases and 0 bases, there was a span of 8 bases. Looked up from germline, CDR1 is MGHRA and CDR2 is YSYEKL. For the CDR3, the DNA is TGCGCCAGCAGCCAAGATGATACTGCAACTAATGAAAAACTGTTTTTT. Translating it yields CASSQDDTATNEKLFF.

The V call is TRBV5-8, the J call TRBJ2-7; perhaps D is TRBD1 or TRBD2 (7 bases each). The CDR3 is made up of 14 amino acids. V was cut by 9 bases and J by 3 bases, with 19 bases left in between. In germline, CDR1 is SGHTS, CDR2 YDEGEE. The CDR3 DNA is TGTGCCAACCAACCAGGGGGGGGTCTCTACGAGCAGTACTTC. Translated, it gives CANQPGGGLYEQYF.

A single count supports this clone. The gene calls are TRBV6-6 and TRBJ1-1; tentatively, D is TRBD1 (5 bases). In germline, CDR1 is MNHNY, CDR2 SVGAGI (reference sequence). The CDR3 extends over 14 amino acids. The CDR3 region has the DNA TGTGCGACCCTTCCCACAGGAATGAACACTGAAGCTTTCTTT. As protein: CATLPTGMNTEAFF.

V usage is TRBV6-4 and J usage is TRBJ2-3; D may be TRBD1 (6 bases). The CDR3 length is 15 residues. From germline, CDR1 is MRHNA and CDR2 SNTAGT. Deletions cut 0 bases from V and 6 bases from J, with 13 bases between. Here the CDR3 reads CASSDSRGSSDTQYF. The DNA of the CDR3 is TGTGCCAGCAGTGACTCTAGGGGGTCATCCGATACGCAGTATTTT.

As DNA, the CDR3 is TGTGCCAGCAGCTCACAGGGTGGTTGGACTGAAGCTTTCTTT. Protein product: CASSSQGGWTEAFF. The rearrangement joins TRBV7-2 to TRBJ1-1, with TRBD1 as a possible D gene (6 bases). Germline CDR1 and CDR2: SGHTA and FQGNSA. The CDR3 totals 14 residues. Deletions cut 4 bases from V and 5 bases from J, with 14 bases between.

This clone occurred once. The chain joins TRBV27 to TRBJ2-2; tentatively, D is TRBD1 or TRBD2 (6 bases each). Germline loops: CDR1 MNHEY, CDR2 SMNVEV (reference sequence). This CDR3 has 15 residues. Trimming took off 4 bases at V and 4 bases at J, with 13 bases between the two ends. In nucleotides, the CDR3 is TGTGCCAGCAGTTCGGTGGGGGGCCTCACCGGGGAGCTGTTTTTT. Translated, it gives CASSSVGGLTGELFF.

The V call is TRBV7-6, the J call TRBJ2-3; the D gene is possibly TRBD1 (8 bases). In germline, CDR1 is SGHVS, CDR2 FNYEAQ. This CDR3 comprises 16 residues. V dropped 5 bases and J dropped 6 bases, with 21 bases sitting between them. In DNA, the CDR3 is TGTGCCAGCAGCCATCCACCTCTACAGGGGGGGGATACGCAGTATTTT. It encodes CASSHPPLQGGDTQYF. Full variable domain (rest looked up from reference TRBV7-6 and TRBJ2-3): GAGVSQSPRYKVTKRGQDVALRCDPISGHVSLYWYRQALGQGPEFLTYFNYEAQQDKSGLPNDRFSAERPEGSISTLTIQRTEQRDSAMYRCASSHPPLQGGDTQYFGPGTRLTVL.